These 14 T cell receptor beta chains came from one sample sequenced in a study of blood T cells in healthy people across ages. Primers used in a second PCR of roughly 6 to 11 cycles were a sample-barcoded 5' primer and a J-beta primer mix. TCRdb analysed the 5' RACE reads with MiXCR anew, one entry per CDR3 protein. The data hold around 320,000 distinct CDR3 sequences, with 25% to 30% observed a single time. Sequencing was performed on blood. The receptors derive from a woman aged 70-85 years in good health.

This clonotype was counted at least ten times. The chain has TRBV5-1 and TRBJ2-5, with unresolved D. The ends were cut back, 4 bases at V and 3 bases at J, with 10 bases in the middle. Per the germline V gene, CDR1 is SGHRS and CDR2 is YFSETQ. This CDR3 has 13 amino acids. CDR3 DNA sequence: TGCGCCAGCAGCCAAGGACCCAAAGAGACCCAGTACTTC. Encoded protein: CASSQGPKETQYF.

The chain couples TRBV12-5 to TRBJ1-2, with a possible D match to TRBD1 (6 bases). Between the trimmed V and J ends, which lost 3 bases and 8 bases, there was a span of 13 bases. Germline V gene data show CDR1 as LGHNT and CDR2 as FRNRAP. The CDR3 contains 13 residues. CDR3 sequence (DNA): TGTGCTAGTGGTTTCTCTCAGGGGACGGGCTACACCTTC. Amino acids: CASGFSQGTGYTF.

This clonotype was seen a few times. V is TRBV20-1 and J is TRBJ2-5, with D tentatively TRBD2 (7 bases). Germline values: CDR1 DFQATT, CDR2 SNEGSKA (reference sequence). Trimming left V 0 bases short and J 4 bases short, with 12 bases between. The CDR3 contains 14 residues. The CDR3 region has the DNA TGCAGTGCTAGAGATGGGGGAGGGGGAGAGACCCAGTACTTC. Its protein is CSARDGGGGETQYF.

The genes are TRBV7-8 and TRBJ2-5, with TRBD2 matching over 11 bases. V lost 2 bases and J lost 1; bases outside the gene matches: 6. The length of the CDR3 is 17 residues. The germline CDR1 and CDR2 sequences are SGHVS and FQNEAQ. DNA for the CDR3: TGTGCCAGCAGCTTATTGGGTAGCGGGAGGGGCCAAGAGACCCAGTACTTC. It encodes CASSLLGSGRGQETQYF.

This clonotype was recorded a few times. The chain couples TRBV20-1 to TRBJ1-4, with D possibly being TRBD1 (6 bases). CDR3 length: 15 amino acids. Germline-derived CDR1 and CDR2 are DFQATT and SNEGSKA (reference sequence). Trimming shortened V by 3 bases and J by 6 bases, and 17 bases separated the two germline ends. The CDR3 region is CSASRPKGGHEKLFF. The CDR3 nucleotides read TGCAGTGCTAGCCGGCCCAAAGGGGGACATGAAAAACTGTTTTTT.

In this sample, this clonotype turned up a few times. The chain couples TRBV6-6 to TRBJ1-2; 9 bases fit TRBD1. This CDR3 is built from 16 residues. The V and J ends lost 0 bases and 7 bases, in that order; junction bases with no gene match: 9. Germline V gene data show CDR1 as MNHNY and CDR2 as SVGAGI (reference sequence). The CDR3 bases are TGTGCCAGCAGTTACTCGATGGCGGACAGGGGTGGTGGCTACACCTTC. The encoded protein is CASSYSMADRGGGYTF.

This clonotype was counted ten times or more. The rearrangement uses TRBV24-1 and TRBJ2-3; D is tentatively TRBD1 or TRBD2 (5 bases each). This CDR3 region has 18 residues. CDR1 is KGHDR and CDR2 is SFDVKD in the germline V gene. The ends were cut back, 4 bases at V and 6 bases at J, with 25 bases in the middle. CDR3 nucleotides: TGTGCCACCAGTGACTACGTTCGGAGTGGGGGAGTTAGTGATACGCAGTATTTT. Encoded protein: CATSDYVRSGGVSDTQYF.

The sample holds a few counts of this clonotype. CDR3 loop: CASSTGGATNEKLFF. In DNA form, the CDR3 reads TGTGCCAGCAGTACAGGGGGCGCGACTAATGAAAAACTGTTTTTT. The chain recombines TRBV2 with TRBJ1-4; 9 positions agree with TRBD1. V gave up 5 bases and J gave up 2 bases; unmatched junction bases: 3. CDR3 length equals 15 residues. Germline loops: CDR1 SNHLY, CDR2 FYNNEI.

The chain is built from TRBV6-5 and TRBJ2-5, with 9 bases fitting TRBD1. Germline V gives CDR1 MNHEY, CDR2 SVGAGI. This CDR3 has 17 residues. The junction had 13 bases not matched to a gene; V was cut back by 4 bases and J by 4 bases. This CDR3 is CASSSRDRVGRGETQYF. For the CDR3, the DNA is TGTGCCAGCAGTTCCCGGGACAGGGTCGGTAGGGGAGAGACCCAGTACTTC.

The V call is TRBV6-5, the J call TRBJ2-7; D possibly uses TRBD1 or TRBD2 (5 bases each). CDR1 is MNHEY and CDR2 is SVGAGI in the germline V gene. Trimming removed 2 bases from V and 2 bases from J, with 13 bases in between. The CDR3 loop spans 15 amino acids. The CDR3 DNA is TGTGCCAGCAGTTACGGGGGAGTTGGGACCTACGAGCAGTACTTC. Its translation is CASSYGGVGTYEQYF.

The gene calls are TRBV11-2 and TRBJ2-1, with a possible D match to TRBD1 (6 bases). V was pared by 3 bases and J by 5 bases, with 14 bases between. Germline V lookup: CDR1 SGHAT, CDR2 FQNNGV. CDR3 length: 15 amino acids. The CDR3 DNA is TGTGCCAGCAGCTTCGACAGGCACTACGACAATGAGCAGTTCTTC. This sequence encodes CASSFDRHYDNEQFF.

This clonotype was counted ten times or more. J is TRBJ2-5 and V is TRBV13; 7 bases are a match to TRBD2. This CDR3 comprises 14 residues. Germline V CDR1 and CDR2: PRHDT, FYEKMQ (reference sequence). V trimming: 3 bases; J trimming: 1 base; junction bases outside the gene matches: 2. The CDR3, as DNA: TGTGCCAGCAGCTTCTCGGGGGGCCAAGAGACCCAGTACTTC. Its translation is CASSFSGGQETQYF.

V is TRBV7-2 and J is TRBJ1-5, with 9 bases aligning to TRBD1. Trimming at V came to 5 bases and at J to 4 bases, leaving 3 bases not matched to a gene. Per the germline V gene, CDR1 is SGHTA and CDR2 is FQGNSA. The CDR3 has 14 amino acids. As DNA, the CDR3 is TGTGCCAGCAGCGAGGGACAGGGAAATCAGCCCCAGCATTTT. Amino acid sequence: CASSEGQGNQPQHF. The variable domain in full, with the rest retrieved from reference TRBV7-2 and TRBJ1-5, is GAGVSQSPSNKVTEKGKDVELRCDPISGHTALYWYRQSLGQGLEFLIYFQGNSAPDKSGLPSDRFSAERTGGSVSTLTIQRTQQEDSAVYLCASSEGQGNQPQHFGDGTRLSIL.

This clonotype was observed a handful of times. The CDR3 is CASRLGLAGSYEQYF. CDR3 bases: TGTGCCAGCAGGCTGGGACTAGCTGGAAGCTACGAGCAGTACTTC. The chain recombines TRBV5-5 with TRBJ2-5, with 9 bases lining up with TRBD2. The J call may be incorrect, as the DNA end agrees better with TRBJ2-7. Germline CDR1 reads SGHKS; CDR2 reads YYEKEE (reference sequence). The CDR3 sequence is 15 residues long.